The TCR beta chain described here comes from a study of type 1 regulatory T cells (dated by TCRdb to about 2021). For context, the study as a whole: An in vitro protocol by which a Tr1-enriched, alloantigen-specific CD4 T cell product named T-allo10 was generated was characterized in the study. T-allo10 was being tested clinically in patients with hematological malignancies who were undergoing allogeneic hematopoietic stem cell transplantation.

Results and caveats for the whole study, not just this receptor: Compared with non-Tr1 cells, Tr1 cells had a TCR repertoire that was more restricted, a finding the study read as clonal expansion induced by alloantigen.

The germline V gene (reference sequence) supplies CDR1 LNHDA and CDR2 SQIVND. The CDR3 holds 17 amino acids from the cysteine to the phenylalanine. Left in the record is the CDR3 DNA by itself, 51 bases read in frame from the first base. V and J are trimmed by 6 bases and 1 base, and the gene matches miss 9 bases of the junction. The reads were generated on an Illumina MiSeq. TCRdb took the public reads, trimmed them with fastp at Q25, ran MiXCR for clone calling and kept in-frame beta chains. Each record represents a unique CDR3 protein, reported with the most common genes and DNA among its rows. Recorded for this sample are 55,000 to 65,000 distinct CDR3 sequences; 62% of them occurred a single time. 1.8% of the sample is in the top ten clones. Comments on this clonotype: The target of this receptor is not known. Per-nucleotide qualities are absent, and no much larger clonotype sits a single base away.

Sequencing was performed on cultured non-Tr1 T cells, either the whole culture or a sorted T cell fraction (not recorded which). The sample's cell subset or site label, decoded: non-Tr1 population from the T-allo10 product. The receptor's source is a human donor in good health. The sequence joins TRBV19 to TRBJ2-2, and 9 junction bases match TRBD1. The encoded CDR3 is CASRPRDRAGNTGELFF. The DNA sequence is as follows: TGTGCCAGTAGACCCCGGGACAGGGCGGGGAACACCGGGGAGCTGTTTTTT.